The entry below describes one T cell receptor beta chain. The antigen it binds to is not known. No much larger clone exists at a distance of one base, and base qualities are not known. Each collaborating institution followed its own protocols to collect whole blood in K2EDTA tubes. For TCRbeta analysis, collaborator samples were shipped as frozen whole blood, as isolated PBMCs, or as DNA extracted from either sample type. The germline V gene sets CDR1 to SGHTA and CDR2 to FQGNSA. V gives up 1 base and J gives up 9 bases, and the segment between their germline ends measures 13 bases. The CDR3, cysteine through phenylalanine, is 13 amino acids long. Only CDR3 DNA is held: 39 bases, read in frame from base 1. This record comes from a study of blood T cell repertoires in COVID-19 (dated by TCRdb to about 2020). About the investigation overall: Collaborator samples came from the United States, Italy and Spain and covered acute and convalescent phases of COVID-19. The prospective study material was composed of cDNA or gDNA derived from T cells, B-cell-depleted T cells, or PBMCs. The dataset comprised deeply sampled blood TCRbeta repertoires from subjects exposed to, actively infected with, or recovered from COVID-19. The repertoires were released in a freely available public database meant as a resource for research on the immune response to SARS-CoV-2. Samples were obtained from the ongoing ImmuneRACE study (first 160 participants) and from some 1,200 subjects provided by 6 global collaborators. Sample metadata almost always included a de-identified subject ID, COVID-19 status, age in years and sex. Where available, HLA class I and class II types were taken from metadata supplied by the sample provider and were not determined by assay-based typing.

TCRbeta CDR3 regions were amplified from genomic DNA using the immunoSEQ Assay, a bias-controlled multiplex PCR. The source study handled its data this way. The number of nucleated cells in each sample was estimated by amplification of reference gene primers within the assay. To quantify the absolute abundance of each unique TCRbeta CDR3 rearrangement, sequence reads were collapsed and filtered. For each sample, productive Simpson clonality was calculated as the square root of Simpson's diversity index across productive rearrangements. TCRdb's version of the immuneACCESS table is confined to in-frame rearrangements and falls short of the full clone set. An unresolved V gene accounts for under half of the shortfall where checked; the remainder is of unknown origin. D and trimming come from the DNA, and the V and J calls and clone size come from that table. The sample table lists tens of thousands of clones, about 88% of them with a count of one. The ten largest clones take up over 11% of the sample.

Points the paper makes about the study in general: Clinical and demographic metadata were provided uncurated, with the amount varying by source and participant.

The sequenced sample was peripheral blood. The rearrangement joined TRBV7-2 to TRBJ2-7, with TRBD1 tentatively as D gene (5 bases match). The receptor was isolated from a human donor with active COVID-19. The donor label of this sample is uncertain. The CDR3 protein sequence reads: CASSLEATAWQYF. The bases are TGTGCCAGCAGCTTAGAGGCGACAGCATGGCAGTACTTC. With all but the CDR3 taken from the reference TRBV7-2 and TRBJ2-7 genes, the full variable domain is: GAGVSQSPSNKVTEKGKDVELRCDPISGHTALYWYRQSLGQGLEFLIYFQGNSAPDKSGLPSDRFSAERTGGSVSTLTIQRTQQEDSAVYLCASSLEATAWQYFGPGTRLTVT.